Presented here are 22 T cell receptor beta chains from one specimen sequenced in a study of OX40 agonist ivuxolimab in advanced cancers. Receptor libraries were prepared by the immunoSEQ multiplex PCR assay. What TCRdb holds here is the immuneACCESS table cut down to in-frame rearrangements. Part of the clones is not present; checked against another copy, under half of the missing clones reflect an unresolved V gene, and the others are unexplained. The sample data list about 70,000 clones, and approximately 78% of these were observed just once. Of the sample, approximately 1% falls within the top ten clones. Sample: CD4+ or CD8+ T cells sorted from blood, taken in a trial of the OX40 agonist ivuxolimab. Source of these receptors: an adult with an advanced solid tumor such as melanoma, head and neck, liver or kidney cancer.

The DNA for the CDR3 is TGTGCCAGCAGCTCGACGGAGCTCGGGGGTCAGCCCCAGCATTTT. Its translation: CASSSTELGGQPQHF. This rearrangement joins TRBV7-8 to TRBJ1-5; D is perhaps TRBD1 (5 bases). The CDR3 is made up of 15 amino acids. Trimming took off 4 bases at V and 6 bases at J, with 16 bases between the two ends. The germline gives CDR1 SGHVS, CDR2 FQNEAQ.

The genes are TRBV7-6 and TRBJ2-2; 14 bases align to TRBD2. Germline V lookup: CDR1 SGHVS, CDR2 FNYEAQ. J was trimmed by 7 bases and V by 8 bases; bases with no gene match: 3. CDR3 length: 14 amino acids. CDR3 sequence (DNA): TGTGCCAGCGGCGGACTAGCGGGGGGCGGGGAGCTGTTTTTT. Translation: CASGGLAGGGELFF.

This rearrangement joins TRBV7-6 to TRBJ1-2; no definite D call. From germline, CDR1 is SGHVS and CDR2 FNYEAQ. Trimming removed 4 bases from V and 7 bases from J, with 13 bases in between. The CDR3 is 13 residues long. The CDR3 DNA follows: TGTGCCAGCAGCTCACGCGGGGAGGGTGGCTACACCTTC. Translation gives CASSSRGEGGYTF.

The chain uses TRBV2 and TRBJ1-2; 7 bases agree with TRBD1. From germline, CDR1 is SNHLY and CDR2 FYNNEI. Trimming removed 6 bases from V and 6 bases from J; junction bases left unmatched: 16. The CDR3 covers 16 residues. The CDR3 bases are TGTGCCAGCAGCCCGAACTTCGCAGGGGGGGGACATGGCTACACCTTC. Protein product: CASSPNFAGGGHGYTF.

The CDR3 sequence: CASSRNDGYTF. CDR3 in DNA: TGTGCCAGCAGCCGGAACGATGGCTACACCTTC. The rearrangement links TRBV28 to TRBJ1-2, with D unresolved. There are 11 residues in the CDR3. Germline-derived CDR1 and CDR2 are MDHEN and SYDVKM. The germline V and J ends were trimmed by 6 bases and 6 bases, with 8 bases remaining between them.

The CDR3 region is CASRGGGGGGELFF. For the CDR3, the DNA is TGTGCCAGCAGGGGCGGGGGGGGCGGCGGGGAGCTGTTTTTT. V usage is TRBV27 and J usage is TRBJ2-2, with TRBD2 matching 9 bases. From germline, CDR1 is MNHEY and CDR2 SMNVEV (reference sequence). V lost 6 bases and J lost 7; bases outside the gene matches: 6. The CDR3 is made up of 14 amino acids.

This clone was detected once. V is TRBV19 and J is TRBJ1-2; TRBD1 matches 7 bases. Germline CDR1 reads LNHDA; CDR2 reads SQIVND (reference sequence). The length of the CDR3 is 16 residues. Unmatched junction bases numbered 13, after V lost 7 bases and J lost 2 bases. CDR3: CASTRLDRDGNYGYTF. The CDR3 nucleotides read TGTGCCAGTACCCGACTCGACAGGGACGGAAACTATGGCTACACCTTC. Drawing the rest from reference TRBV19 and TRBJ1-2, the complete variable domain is DGGITQSPKYLFRKEGQNVTLSCEQNLNHDAMYWYRQDPGQGLRLIYYSQIVNDFQKGDIAEGYSVSREKKESFPLTVTSAQKNPTAFYLCASTRLDRDGNYGYTFGSGTRLTVV.

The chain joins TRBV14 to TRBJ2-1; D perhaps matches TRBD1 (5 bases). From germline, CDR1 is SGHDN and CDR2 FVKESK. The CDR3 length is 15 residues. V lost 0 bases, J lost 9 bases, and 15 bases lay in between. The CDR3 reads CASSQDLQGWSEQFF. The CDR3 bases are TGTGCCAGCAGCCAAGATCTGCAGGGTTGGAGTGAGCAGTTCTTC.

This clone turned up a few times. CDR3 protein: CASSRDGVGELFF. The CDR3 DNA sequence: TGTGCCAGCAGCAGGGACGGAGTGGGGGAGCTGTTTTTT. The V gene is TRBV7-9, the J gene TRBJ2-2; D tentatively fits TRBD1 or TRBD2 (5 bases each). Germline CDR1 SEHNR, CDR2 FQNEAQ (reference sequence). V lost 5 bases and J 8 bases, leaving 12 bases between the germline ends. This CDR3 comprises 13 residues.

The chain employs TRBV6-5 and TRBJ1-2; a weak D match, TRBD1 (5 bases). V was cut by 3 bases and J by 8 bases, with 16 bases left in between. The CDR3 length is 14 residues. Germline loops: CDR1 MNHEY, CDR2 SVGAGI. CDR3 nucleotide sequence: TGTGCCAGCAGTTATCTCTCCGGGGCGGGCGGCTACACCTTC. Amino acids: CASSYLSGAGGYTF.

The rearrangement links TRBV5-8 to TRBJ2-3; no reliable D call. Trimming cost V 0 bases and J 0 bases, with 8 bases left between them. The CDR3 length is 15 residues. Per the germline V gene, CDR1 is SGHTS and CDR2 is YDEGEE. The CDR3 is CASSLGGFSTDTQYF. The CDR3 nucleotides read TGTGCCAGCAGCTTGGGGGGATTTAGCACAGATACGCAGTATTTT.

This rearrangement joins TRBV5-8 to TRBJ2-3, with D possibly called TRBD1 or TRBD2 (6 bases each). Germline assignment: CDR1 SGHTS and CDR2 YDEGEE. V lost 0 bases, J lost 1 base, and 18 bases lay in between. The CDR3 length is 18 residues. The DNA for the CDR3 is TGTGCCAGCAGCTTGGGGGACACCGGGGGCGGGGGCACAGATACGCAGTATTTT. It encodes CASSLGDTGGGGTDTQYF.

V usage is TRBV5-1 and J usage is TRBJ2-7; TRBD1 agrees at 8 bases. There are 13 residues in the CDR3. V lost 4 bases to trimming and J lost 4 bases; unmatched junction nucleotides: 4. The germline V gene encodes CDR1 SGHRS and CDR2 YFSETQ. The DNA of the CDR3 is TGCGCCAGCAGCCCGGACAGGGATTACGAGCAGTACTTC. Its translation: CASSPDRDYEQYF.

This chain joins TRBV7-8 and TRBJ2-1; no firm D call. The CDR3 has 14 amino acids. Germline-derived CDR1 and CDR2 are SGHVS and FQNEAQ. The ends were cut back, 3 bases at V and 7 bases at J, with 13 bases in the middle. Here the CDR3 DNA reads TGTGCCAGCAGCTTTAGGGATTGGGGTAATGAGCAGTTCTTC. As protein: CASSFRDWGNEQFF.

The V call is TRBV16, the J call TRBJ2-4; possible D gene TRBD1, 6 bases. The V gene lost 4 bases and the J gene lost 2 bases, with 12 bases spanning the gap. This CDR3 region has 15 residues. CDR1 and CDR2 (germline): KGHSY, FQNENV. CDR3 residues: CASSPTDSSKNIQYF. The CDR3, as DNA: TGTGCCAGCAGCCCGACGGACAGCTCCAAAAACATTCAGTACTTC.

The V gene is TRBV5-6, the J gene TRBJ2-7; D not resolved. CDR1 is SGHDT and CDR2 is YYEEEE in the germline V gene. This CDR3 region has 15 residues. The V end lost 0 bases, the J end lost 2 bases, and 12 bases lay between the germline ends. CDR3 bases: TGTGCCAGCAGCTTGGACGGTCGAGTACCCTACGAGCAGTACTTC. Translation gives CASSLDGRVPYEQYF.

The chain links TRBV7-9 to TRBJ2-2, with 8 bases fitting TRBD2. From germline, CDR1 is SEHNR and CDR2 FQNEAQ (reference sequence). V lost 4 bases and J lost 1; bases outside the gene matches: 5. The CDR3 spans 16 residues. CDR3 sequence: CASSSPRGGNTGELFF. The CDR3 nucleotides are TGTGCCAGCAGCTCCCCCCGGGGGGGGAACACCGGGGAGCTGTTTTTT.

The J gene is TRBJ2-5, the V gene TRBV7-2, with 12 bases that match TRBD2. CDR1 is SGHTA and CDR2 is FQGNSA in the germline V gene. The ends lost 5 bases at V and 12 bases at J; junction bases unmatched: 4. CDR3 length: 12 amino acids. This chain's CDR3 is CASSITSGGKYF. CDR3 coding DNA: TGTGCCAGCAGCATCACTAGCGGGGGGAAGTACTTC.

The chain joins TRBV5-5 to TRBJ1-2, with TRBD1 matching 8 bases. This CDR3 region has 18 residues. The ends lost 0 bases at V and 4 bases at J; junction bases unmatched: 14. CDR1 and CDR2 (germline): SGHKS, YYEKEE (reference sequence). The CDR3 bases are TGTGCCAGCAGCTTGGTCTTCAGTCGGTCAGGGGGCCGCTATGGCTACACCTTC. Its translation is CASSLVFSRSGGRYGYTF.

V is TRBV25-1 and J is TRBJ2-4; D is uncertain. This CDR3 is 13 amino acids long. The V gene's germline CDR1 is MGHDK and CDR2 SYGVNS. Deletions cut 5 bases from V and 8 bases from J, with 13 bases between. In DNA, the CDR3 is TGTGCCAGCAGTTTAGGGCGCGCGGACATTCAGTACTTC. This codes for CASSLGRADIQYF.

The CDR3: CASNSGLAGPQETQYF. The CDR3 DNA reads as TGCGCCAGCAACTCAGGACTAGCGGGGCCCCAAGAGACCCAGTACTTC. This chain connects TRBV5-1 to TRBJ2-5; 12 bases are shared with TRBD2. The CDR3 extends over 16 amino acids. V shed 6 bases and J 1 base; nucleotides not matched to a gene: 7. Germline V gives CDR1 SGHRS, CDR2 YFSETQ.

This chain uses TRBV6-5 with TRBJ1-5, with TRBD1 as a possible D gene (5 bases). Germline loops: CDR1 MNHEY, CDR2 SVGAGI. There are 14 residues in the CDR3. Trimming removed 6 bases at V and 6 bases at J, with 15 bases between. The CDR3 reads CASRIGRESQPQHF. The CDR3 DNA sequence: TGTGCCAGCAGAATTGGCAGGGAATCTCAGCCCCAGCATTTT.